This T cell receptor beta chain is from a study of TIL therapy for anti-PD-1-resistant metastatic lung cancer. This clone has just one count. The time point: pre-treatment sample, taken before nivolumab and TIL therapy. The libraries were made with immunoSEQ v3. The repertoire was sequenced with immunoSEQ multiplex PCR; TCRdb's copy has only in-frame clones and lacks some. Counted here are about 53,000 clones, around four fifths occurring once; the ten biggest clones make up less than 2%. J gave up 5 bases and V 6 bases, and 8 bases lay outside the gene matches. The CDR3 spans 15 residues. Germline CDR1 and CDR2: SGHNT and YYREEE (reference sequence).

Sequencing used blood, obtained at baseline. This chain connects TRBV5-4 to TRBJ1-6; TRBD1 aligns across 7 bases. The TCR was taken from a person aged 30 to 80 with non-small cell lung cancer. CDR3 in amino acids: CASKLGTANNSPLHF. The CDR3 DNA reads as TGTGCCAGCAAACTAGGGACAGCCAATAATTCACCCCTCCACTTT.